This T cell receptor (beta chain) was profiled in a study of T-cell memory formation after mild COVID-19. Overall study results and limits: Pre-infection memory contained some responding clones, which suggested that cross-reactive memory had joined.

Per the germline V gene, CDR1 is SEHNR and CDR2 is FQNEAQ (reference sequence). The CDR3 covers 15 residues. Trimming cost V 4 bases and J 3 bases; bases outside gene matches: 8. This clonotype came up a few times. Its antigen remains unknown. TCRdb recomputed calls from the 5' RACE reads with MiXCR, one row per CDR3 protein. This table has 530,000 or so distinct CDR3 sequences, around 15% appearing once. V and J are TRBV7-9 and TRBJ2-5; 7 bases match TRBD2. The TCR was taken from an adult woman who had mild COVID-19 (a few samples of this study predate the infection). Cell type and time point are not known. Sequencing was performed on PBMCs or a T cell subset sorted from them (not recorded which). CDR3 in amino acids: CASSSGTILEETQYF. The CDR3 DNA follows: TGTGCCAGCAGCTCCGGGACTATCCTAGAAGAGACCCAGTACTTC.